This is a list of T cell receptor beta chains from one sample in a study of T-cell reconstitution after alpha-beta-depleted transplantation in children. TCRdb passed the PCR reads through MiXCR, listing each CDR3 protein once. The data hold hundreds of thousands of distinct CDR3 sequences, with around 13% observed a single time. The starting material was PBMCs, obtained before TCRalphabeta/CD19-depleted stem cell transplant. These receptors were taken from a girl aged 2 to 10 with congenital amegakaryocytic thrombocytopenia, due to receive a stem cell transplant. CDR3s include the opening cysteine and the closing phenylalanine or tryptophan. A D gene is named only where the DNA matches it firmly. The size field is filled for only some rows; it gives once, few, many or a size class.

J: TRBJ2-3
V: TRBV24-1
size: many
D: NA
DNA: TGTGCCACCAGCTTAGCCGCGCATCAAGATACGCAGTATTTT
CDR3: CATSLAAHQDTQYF

J: TRBJ2-1
V: TRBV3-1
size: NA
D: TRBD2
DNA: TGTGCCATCTGTTCTTGGACTAGCGGGAGATTTTGGGGGAACAATGAGCAGTTCTTC
CDR3: CAICSWTSGRFWGNNEQFF

J: TRBJ2-2
V: TRBV20-1
size: many
D: NA
DNA: TGCAGTGCCTCCGGGAGATTGAACACCGGGGAGCTGTTTTTT
CDR3: CSASGRLNTGELFF

J: TRBJ1-2
V: TRBV6-5
size: many
D: NA
DNA: TGTGCCAGCAGTTATGGGTCCTCGGATCGATATGGCTACACCTTC
CDR3: CASSYGSSDRYGYTF

J: TRBJ2-7
V: TRBV5-1
size: many
D: TRBD2
DNA: TGCGCCAGCAGCTTGCCTAGCGGGAGGTACGAGCAGTACTTC
CDR3: CASSLPSGRYEQYF

J: TRBJ2-7
V: TRBV7-9
size: many
D: NA
DNA: TGTGCCAGCAGTCCCCTTGAGGCCTCCGAGCAGTACTTC
CDR3: CASSPLEASEQYF

J: TRBJ2-7
V: TRBV12-3/TRBV12-4
size: few
D: NA
DNA: TGTGCCAGCAGTGCCGGGACGGCAAACTACGAGCAGTACTTC
CDR3: CASSAGTANYEQYF

J: TRBJ2-3
V: TRBV5-6
size: few
D: NA
DNA: TGTGCCAGCAGCTTGCAGCCTGGGCCAGATACGCAGTATTTT
CDR3: CASSLQPGPDTQYF

J: TRBJ2-7
V: TRBV5-1
size: many
D: TRBD1
DNA: TGCGCCAGCAGCTTGGCAACAGGGGGTACCTACGAGCAGTACTTC
CDR3: CASSLATGGTYEQYF

J: TRBJ2-1
V: TRBV15
size: NA
D: NA
DNA: TGTGCCTCTCGAGATGGGGGGAGGCAGTTCTTC
CDR3: CASRDGGRQFF

J: TRBJ2-7
V: TRBV7-9
size: NA
D: TRBD2
DNA: TGTGCCAGCAGCTTAATAACTAGCGGAGCCTACGAGCAGTACTTC
CDR3: CASSLITSGAYEQYF

J: TRBJ2-1
V: TRBV5-1
size: many
D: NA
DNA: TGCGCCAGCAGCTTGCCAGGCCTTAGTAGCTCCTACAATGAGCAGTTCTTC
CDR3: CASSLPGLSSSYNEQFF

J: TRBJ2-2
V: TRBV5-1
size: NA
D: NA
DNA: TGCGCCAGCAGCGAAGACCCTACCGGGGAGCTGTTTTTT
CDR3: CASSEDPTGELFF

J: TRBJ2-6
V: TRBV19
size: NA
D: TRBD1
DNA: TGTGCCAGTATGGGGAGGACAGGGCGACCGGCTGGGGCCAACGTCCTGACTTTC
CDR3: CASMGRTGRPAGANVLTF

J: TRBJ1-1
V: TRBV28
size: NA
D: NA
DNA: TGTGCCAGCAGTTTATTCCCCGGGATGTGGGGTCCCCTGGACACTGAAGCTTTCTTT
CDR3: CASSLFPGMWGPLDTEAFF

J: TRBJ2-1
V: TRBV6-2/TRBV6-3
size: many
D: TRBD2
DNA: TGTGCCAGCAGTTACACCGGACAGAGACTGATACTAGCGGGCTCCTACAATGAGCAGTTCTTC
CDR3: CASSYTGQRLILAGSYNEQFF